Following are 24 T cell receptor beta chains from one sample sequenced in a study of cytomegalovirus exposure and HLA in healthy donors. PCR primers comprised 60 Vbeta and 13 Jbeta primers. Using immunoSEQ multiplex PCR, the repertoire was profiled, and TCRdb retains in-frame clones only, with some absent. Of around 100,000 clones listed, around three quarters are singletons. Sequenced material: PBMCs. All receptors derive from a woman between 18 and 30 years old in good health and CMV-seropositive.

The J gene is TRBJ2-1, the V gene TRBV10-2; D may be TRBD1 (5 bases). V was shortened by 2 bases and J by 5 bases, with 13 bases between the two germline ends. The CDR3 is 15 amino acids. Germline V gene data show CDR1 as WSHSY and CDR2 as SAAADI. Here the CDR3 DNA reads TGCGCCAGCAGTGAGACAATAAGGGGTCACAATGAGCAGTTCTTC. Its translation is CASSETIRGHNEQFF.

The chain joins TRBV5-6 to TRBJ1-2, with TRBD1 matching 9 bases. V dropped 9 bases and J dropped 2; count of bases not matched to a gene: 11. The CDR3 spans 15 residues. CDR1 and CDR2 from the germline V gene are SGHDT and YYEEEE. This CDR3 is CATRDGTGRNYGYTF. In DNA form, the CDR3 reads TGTGCCACCCGGGACGGGACAGGGAGGAACTATGGCTACACCTTC.

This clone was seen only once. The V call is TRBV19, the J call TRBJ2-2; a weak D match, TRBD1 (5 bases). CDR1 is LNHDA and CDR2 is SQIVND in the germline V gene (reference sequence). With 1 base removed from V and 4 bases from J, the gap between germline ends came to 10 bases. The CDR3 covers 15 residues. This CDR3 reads CASSIVPGATGELFF. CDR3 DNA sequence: TGTGCCAGTAGTATAGTCCCTGGGGCCACCGGGGAGCTGTTTTTT.

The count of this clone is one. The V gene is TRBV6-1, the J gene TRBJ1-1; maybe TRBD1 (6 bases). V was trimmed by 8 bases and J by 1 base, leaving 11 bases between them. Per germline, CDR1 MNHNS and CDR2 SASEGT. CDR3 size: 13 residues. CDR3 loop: CASGETGNTEAFF. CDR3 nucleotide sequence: TGTGCCAGCGGAGAGACAGGGAACACTGAAGCTTTCTTT.

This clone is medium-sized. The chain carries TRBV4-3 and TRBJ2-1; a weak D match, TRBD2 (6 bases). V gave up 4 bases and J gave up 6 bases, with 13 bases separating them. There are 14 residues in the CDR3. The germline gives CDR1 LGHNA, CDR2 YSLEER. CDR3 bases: TGCGCCAGCAGCCCTGTGACTAGGGCCAATGAGCAGTTCTTC. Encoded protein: CASSPVTRANEQFF.

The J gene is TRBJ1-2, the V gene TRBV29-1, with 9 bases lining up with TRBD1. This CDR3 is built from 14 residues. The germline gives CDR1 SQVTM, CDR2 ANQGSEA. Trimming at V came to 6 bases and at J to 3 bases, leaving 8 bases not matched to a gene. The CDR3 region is CSVVRDREDYGYTF. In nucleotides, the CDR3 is TGCAGCGTGGTCAGGGACAGGGAGGACTATGGCTACACCTTC.

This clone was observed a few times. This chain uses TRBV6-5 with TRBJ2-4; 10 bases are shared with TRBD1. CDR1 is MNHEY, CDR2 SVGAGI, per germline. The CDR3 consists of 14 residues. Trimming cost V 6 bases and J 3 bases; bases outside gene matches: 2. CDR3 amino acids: CASRDRGGKNIQYF. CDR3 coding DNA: TGTGCCAGCAGGGACAGGGGGGGCAAAAACATTCAGTACTTC.

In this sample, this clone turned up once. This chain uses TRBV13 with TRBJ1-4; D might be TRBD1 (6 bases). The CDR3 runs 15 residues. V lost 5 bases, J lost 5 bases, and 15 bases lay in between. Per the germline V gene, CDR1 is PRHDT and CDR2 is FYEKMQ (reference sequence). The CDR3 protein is CASSARGHWNEKLFF. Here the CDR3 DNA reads TGTGCCAGCAGCGCACGGGGACACTGGAATGAAAAACTGTTTTTT.

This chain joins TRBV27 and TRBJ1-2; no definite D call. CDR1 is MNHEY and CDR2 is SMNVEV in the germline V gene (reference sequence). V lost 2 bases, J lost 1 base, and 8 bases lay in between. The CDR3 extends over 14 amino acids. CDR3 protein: CASSLIGSNYGYTF. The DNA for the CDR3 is TGTGCCAGCAGTTTAATTGGCAGTAACTATGGCTACACCTTC.

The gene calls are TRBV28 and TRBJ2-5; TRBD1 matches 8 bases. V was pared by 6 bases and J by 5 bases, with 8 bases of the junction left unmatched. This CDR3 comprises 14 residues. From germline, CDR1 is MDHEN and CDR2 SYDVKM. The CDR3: CASSRGQGWETQYF. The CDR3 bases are TGTGCCAGCAGCCGTGGACAGGGTTGGGAGACCCAGTACTTC. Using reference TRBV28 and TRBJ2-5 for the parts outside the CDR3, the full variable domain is DVKVTQSSRYLVKRTGEKVFLECVQDMDHENMFWYRQDPGLGLRLIYFSYDVKMKEKGDIPEGYSVSREKKERFSLILESASTNQTSMYLCASSRGQGWETQYFGPGTRLLVL.

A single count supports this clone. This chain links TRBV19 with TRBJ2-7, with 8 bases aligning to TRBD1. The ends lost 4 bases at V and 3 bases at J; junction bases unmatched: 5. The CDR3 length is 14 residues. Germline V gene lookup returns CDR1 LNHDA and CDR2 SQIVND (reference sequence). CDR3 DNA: TGTGCCAGTAGTAGCTGGACAGGGTACTACGAGCAGTACTTC. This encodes CASSSWTGYYEQYF.

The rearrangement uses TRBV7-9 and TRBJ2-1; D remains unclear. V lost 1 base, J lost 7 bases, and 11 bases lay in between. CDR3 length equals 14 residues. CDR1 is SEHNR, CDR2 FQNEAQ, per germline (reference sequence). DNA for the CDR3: TGTGCCAGCAGCTTAGGTCGGAGCCGGAATGAGCAGTTCTTC. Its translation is CASSLGRSRNEQFF.

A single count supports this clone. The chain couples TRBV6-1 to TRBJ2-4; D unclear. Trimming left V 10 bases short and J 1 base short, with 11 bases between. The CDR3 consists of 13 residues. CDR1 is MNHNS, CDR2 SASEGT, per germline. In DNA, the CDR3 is TGTGCCACCTTGACTGACGCCAAAAACATTCAGTACTTC. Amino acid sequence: CATLTDAKNIQYF.

CDR3 in DNA: TGTGCCAGCAGCGTAGCACCAGTTGAGACCCAGTACTTC. As protein: CASSVAPVETQYF. V usage is TRBV9 and J usage is TRBJ2-5, with D hard to call. V was shortened by 0 bases and J by 5 bases, with 8 bases between the two germline ends. This CDR3 is 13 amino acids long. Germline V gene lookup returns CDR1 SGDLS and CDR2 YYNGEE.

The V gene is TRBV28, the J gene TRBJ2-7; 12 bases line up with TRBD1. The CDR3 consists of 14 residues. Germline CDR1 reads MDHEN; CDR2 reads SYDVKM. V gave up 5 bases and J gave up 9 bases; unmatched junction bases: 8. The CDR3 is CASSTGTGGLVQYF. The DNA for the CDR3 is TGTGCCAGCAGTACGGGGACAGGGGGCCTCGTGCAGTACTTC.

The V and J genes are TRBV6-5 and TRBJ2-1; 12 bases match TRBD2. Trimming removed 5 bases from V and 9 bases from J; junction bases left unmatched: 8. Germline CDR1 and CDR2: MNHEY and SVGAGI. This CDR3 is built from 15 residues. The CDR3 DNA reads TGTGCCAGCAGTCAGCGACTAGCGGGAGACAGTGAGCAGTTCTTC. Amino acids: CASSQRLAGDSEQFF.

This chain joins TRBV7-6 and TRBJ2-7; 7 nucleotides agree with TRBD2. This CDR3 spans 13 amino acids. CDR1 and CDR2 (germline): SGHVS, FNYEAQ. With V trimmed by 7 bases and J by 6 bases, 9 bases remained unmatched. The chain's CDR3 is CASTQRERSEQYF. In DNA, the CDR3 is TGTGCCAGCACACAGCGGGAACGGTCCGAGCAGTACTTC.

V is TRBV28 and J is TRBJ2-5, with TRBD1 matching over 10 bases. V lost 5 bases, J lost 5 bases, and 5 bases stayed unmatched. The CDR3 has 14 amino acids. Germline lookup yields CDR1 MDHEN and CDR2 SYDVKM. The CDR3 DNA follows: TGTGCCAGCAGTGGACAGGGGGTGGGGGAGACCCAGTACTTC. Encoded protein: CASSGQGVGETQYF.

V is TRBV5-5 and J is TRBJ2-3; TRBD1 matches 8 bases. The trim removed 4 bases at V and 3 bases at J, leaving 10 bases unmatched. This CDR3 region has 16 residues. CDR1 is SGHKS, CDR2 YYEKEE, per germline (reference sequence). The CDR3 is CASSLGQGRGTDTQYF. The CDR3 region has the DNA TGTGCCAGCAGCCTCGGACAGGGAAGGGGGACAGATACGCAGTATTTT.

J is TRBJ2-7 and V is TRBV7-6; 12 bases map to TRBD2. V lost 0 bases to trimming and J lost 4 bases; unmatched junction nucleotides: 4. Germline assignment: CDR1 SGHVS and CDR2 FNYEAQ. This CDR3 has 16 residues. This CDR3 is CASSLAPLAGGYEQYF. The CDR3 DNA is TGTGCCAGCAGCTTAGCGCCGCTAGCGGGGGGGTACGAGCAGTACTTC.

In DNA, the CDR3 is TGTGCCAGCAGCTCGATGGGGACAGGCTACAATGAGCAGTTCTTC. Protein: CASSSMGTGYNEQFF. The chain has TRBV4-2 and TRBJ2-1; 8 positions agree with TRBD1. The CDR3 contains 15 residues. Germline-derived CDR1 and CDR2 are LGHNA and YNFKEQ. V was clipped by 5 bases and J by 3 bases; unmatched bases: 6.

CDR3 sequence (DNA): TGTGCCTGGAGTGCCGCCTCTCTAGTTTACCAAGAGACCCAGTACTTC. This gives the protein CAWSAASLVYQETQYF. V and J are TRBV30 and TRBJ2-5; unclear D gene. CDR3 size: 16 residues. The germline gives CDR1 GTSNPN, CDR2 SVGIG (reference sequence). The V end lost 1 base, the J end lost 0 bases, and 15 bases lay between the germline ends.

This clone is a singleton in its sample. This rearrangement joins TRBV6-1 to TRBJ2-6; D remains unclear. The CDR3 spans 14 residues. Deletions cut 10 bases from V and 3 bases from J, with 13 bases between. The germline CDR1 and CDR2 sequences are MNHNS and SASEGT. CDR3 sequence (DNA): TGTGCCACCCGCGAAGATTTTGGGGCCAACGTCCTGACTTTC. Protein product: CATREDFGANVLTF.

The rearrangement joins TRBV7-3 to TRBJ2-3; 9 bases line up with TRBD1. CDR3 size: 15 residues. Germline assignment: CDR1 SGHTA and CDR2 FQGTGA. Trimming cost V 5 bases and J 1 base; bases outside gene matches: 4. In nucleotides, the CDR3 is TGTGCCAGCAGCACCTGGGACAGGGGCACAGATACGCAGTATTTT. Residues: CASSTWDRGTDTQYF.